These 17 T cell receptor beta chains were sequenced from one sample in a study of OX40 agonist ivuxolimab in advanced cancers. This table comes from immunoSEQ multiplex PCR, and its TCRdb copy is limited to in-frame clones, with some not included. The sample lists tens of thousands of clones; 84% were seen once. The sequencing here drew on CD4+ or CD8+ T cells sorted from blood, taken in a trial of the OX40 agonist ivuxolimab. The receptors originated from an adult with an advanced solid tumor such as melanoma, head and neck, liver or kidney cancer.

The rearrangement uses TRBV6-1 and TRBJ1-5; a possible D gene is TRBD1 (5 bases). This CDR3 contains 14 residues. The ends were cut back, 6 bases at V and 5 bases at J, with 14 bases in the middle. Germline assignment: CDR1 MNHNS and CDR2 SASEGT. CDR3 sequence: CASSADPGDQPQHF. Here the CDR3 DNA reads TGTGCCAGCAGCGCAGACCCGGGGGATCAGCCCCAGCATTTT.

This rearrangement joins TRBV4-1 to TRBJ2-1, with 10 bases fitting TRBD2. This CDR3 region has 17 residues. V shed 3 bases and J 3 bases; nucleotides not matched to a gene: 8. CDR1 and CDR2 (germline): MGHRA, YSYEKL. The CDR3 nucleotides read TGCGCCAGCAGCCAGGATTCCCTAGCGGGGGTCTACAATGAGCAGTTCTTC. This sequence encodes CASSQDSLAGVYNEQFF.

The rearrangement uses TRBV6-4 and TRBJ1-2, with D possibly matching TRBD1 (5 bases). The CDR3 covers 14 residues. Germline lookup yields CDR1 MRHNA and CDR2 SNTAGT. Trimming shortened V by 11 bases and J by 3 bases, and 19 bases separated the two germline ends. The CDR3 DNA sequence: TGTGCCGCACTCAGGGAGCCACCTGACTATGGCTACACCTTC. The encoded protein is CAALREPPDYGYTF.

CDR3 residues: CASRQGPTNYGYTF. In nucleotides, the CDR3 is TGTGCCAGCAGACAGGGGCCTACTAACTATGGCTACACCTTC. The chain recombines TRBV27 with TRBJ1-2; TRBD1 matches 7 bases. This CDR3 spans 14 amino acids. Trimming took 6 bases from V and 0 from J; bases not matched to a gene: 4. CDR1 MNHEY and CDR2 SMNVEV come from the germline V gene (reference sequence).

The rearrangement joins TRBV19 to TRBJ1-2, with D possibly being TRBD1 (6 bases). This CDR3 region has 15 residues. V dropped 3 bases and J dropped 7 bases, with 18 bases sitting between them. Germline CDR1 and CDR2: LNHDA and SQIVND (reference sequence). The CDR3 loop is CASSIPGGGPPGYTF. DNA for the CDR3: TGTGCCAGTAGTATCCCTGGGGGGGGCCCGCCTGGCTACACCTTC.

CDR3 in DNA: TGTGCCAGTAGTAAACAGCCGAACTCTGGAAACACCATATATTTT. Its translation is CASSKQPNSGNTIYF. The J gene is TRBJ1-3, the V gene TRBV19; D gene unclear. CDR1 LNHDA and CDR2 SQIVND come from the germline V gene (reference sequence). The CDR3 totals 15 residues. The V end lost 4 bases, the J end lost 0 bases, and 10 bases lay between the germline ends.

The chain has TRBV18 and TRBJ1-1; D is possibly TRBD1 (5 bases). The CDR3 has 16 residues. Trimming removed 2 bases at V and 2 bases at J, with 15 bases between. In germline, CDR1 is KGHSH, CDR2 LQKENI. CDR3 loop: CASSPRQGGINTEAFF. The CDR3 DNA follows: TGTGCCAGCTCACCAAGGCAGGGTGGGATTAACACTGAAGCTTTCTTT.

The gene calls are TRBV14 and TRBJ1-1, with 10 nucleotides matching TRBD1. Germline CDR1 reads SGHDN; CDR2 reads FVKESK. J gave up 11 bases and V 6 bases, and 12 bases lay outside the gene matches. There are 14 residues in the CDR3. The chain's CDR3 is CASRSPGQGIRAFF. The CDR3 nucleotides read TGTGCCAGCAGGTCACCGGGACAGGGGATTCGCGCTTTCTTT.

The chain couples TRBV28 to TRBJ2-5; 7 bases match TRBD1. After removal of 4 bases from V and 4 bases from J, the junction contained 9 bases not matched to a gene. The CDR3 is made up of 15 amino acids. Germline V gives CDR1 MDHEN, CDR2 SYDVKM. This chain's CDR3 is CASSSTGTSRETQYF. The CDR3 DNA reads TGTGCCAGCAGTTCGACAGGGACGTCACGAGAGACCCAGTACTTC.

The chain carries TRBV11-2 and TRBJ2-7; the D gene is possibly TRBD1 (5 bases). The CDR3 runs to 15 residues. Germline values: CDR1 SGHAT, CDR2 FQNNGV. V lost 1 base, J lost 3 bases, and 13 bases lay in between. The CDR3 here is CASSLGLGAVYEQYF. The CDR3 region has the DNA TGTGCCAGCAGCTTAGGCCTTGGGGCGGTCTACGAGCAGTACTTC.

The DNA of the CDR3 is TGTGCCAGCAGGAAGGCCATCGGGGGACGAAGAGGCTACACCTTC. This translates into CASRKAIGGRRGYTF. The rearrangement uses TRBV28 and TRBJ1-2; the D gene is possibly TRBD1 (5 bases). The CDR3 has 15 amino acids. Germline lookup yields CDR1 MDHEN and CDR2 SYDVKM. Trimming stripped 6 bases from V and 8 bases from J, with 22 bases between.

V is TRBV2 and J is TRBJ1-2; TRBD1 matches at 8 bases. The CDR3 has 15 residues. With 5 bases clipped from V and 1 base from J, the junction kept 6 bases outside the gene matches. The germline V gene has CDR1 SNHLY and CDR2 FYNNEI. DNA for the CDR3: TGTGCCAGCAGTTACCGGGACAGGAGTAACTATGGCTACACCTTC. Translation gives CASSYRDRSNYGYTF.

This clone occurred a few times. The V and J genes are TRBV2 and TRBJ2-1, with 7 nucleotides matching TRBD2. The CDR3 is made up of 13 amino acids. V was pared by 0 bases and J by 12 bases, with 5 bases of the junction left unmatched. Germline V lookup: CDR1 SNHLY, CDR2 FYNNEI. CDR3 region: CASSEADLAAQFF. In DNA form, the CDR3 reads TGTGCCAGCAGTGAAGCCGATCTAGCGGCGCAGTTCTTC.

The rearrangement joins TRBV6-5 to TRBJ1-1, with D tentatively TRBD1 (5 bases). Germline CDR1 is MNHEY and CDR2 is SVGAGI. Between the trimmed V and J ends, which lost 2 bases and 0 bases, there was a span of 10 bases. CDR3 length: 15 residues. CDR3: CASSYRGFMNTEAFF. CDR3 DNA sequence: TGTGCCAGCAGTTACAGGGGCTTCATGAACACTGAAGCTTTCTTT.

This rearrangement joins TRBV29-1 to TRBJ1-2; D is perhaps TRBD1 (5 bases). CDR3 length: 12 amino acids. Germline V gene lookup returns CDR1 SQVTM and CDR2 ANQGSEA. V lost 6 bases and J lost 8, with 16 bases in between. DNA for the CDR3: TGCAGCGTCAGACCGGGACCCGGGGGCTACACCTTC. The encoded protein is CSVRPGPGGYTF.

This clone was found once. The chain has TRBV7-2 and TRBJ1-2; D possibly corresponds to TRBD1 (5 bases). CDR3 length: 16 amino acids. Germline V gene sequence: CDR1 SGHTA, CDR2 FQGNSA. Trimming removed 1 base at V and 1 base at J, with 13 bases between. Here the CDR3 reads CASSLGGGWVNYGYTF. Here the CDR3 DNA reads TGTGCCAGCAGCTTAGGGGGGGGATGGGTTAACTATGGCTACACCTTC.

This sequence joins TRBV11-3 and TRBJ2-1; a weak D match, TRBD1 (6 bases). The ends were cut back, 5 bases at V and 3 bases at J, with 11 bases in the middle. Looked up from germline, CDR1 is SGHNT and CDR2 is YENEEA. The CDR3 length is 14 residues. CDR3 DNA sequence: TGTGCCAGCAGCGCGCCAGGGGACTACAATGAGCAGTTCTTC. It specifies CASSAPGDYNEQFF.